This T cell receptor beta chain comes out of a study of T-cell reconstitution after alpha-beta-depleted transplantation in children. Whole-study results and caveats: T-cell numbers and diversity, one year after transplant, stemmed largely from T cells that were newly produced. Reportedly, only several hundred clones from non-depleted graft cells drove alpha-beta T-cell counts at about two months. After transplant, high TCRbeta diversity at day 60 in some patients arose from surviving recipient T cells and thymic progenitors.

A TCRbeta library incorporating unique molecular identifiers was prepared. From the PCR reads, TCRdb called clonotypes with MiXCR, one entry per CDR3 protein. The sample yields approximately 800,000 distinct CDR3 sequences, approximately 15% seen once. Ten or more counts support this clonotype. Antigen specificity is unknown. Trimming cost V 8 bases and J 4 bases; bases outside gene matches: 7. The CDR3 totals 14 residues. This chain connects TRBV12-3 or TRBV12-4 to TRBJ2-5, with 10 bases aligning to TRBD1. The receptor's source is a male patient under 18 who had a stem cell transplant for acute lymphoblastic leukemia, so the T cells may come from the graft donor. The source was PBMCs, mostly from graft donor cells, collected 360 days after TCRalphabeta/CD19-depleted stem cell transplant. CDR3 nucleotide sequence: TGTGCCAGCGGGACAGGGGAGGGGTCAGAGACCCAGTACTTC. Amino acid sequence: CASGTGEGSETQYF.